The next 14 T cell receptor beta chains were all read from a single sample in a study of T cell repertoires in cytomegalovirus infection. Their antigens are not known. From the reads, TCRdb called clonotypes with MiXCR, one entry per CDR3 protein. The sample yields roughly 110,000 distinct CDR3 sequences, 9.5% to 13% seen once. What was sequenced was PBMCs, sequenced either directly or after in vitro stimulation (not recorded which). These receptors were collected from a human donor in good health (CMV status not recorded). Some clones in this sample may be carry-over from other donors' samples.

This clonotype has just a few counts. The gene calls are TRBV12-3 or TRBV12-4 and TRBJ2-2, with 8 nucleotides matching TRBD2. This CDR3 contains 15 residues. V shed 5 bases, J shed 0 bases, and the junction held 2 bases outside the gene matches. The CDR3 protein is CASSGGLANTGELFF. CDR3 nucleotide sequence: TGTGCCAGCAGTGGGGGACTAGCGAACACCGGGGAGCTGTTTTTT.

This clonotype was recorded a few times. This chain uses TRBV9 with TRBJ2-5, with 7 nucleotides matching TRBD1. From germline, CDR1 is SGDLS and CDR2 YYNGEE. The CDR3 covers 16 residues. J was trimmed by 7 bases and V by 5 bases; bases with no gene match: 17. In DNA, the CDR3 is TGTGCCAGCAGTTACCGGGCAACAGGGGCCTCGGGGACCCAGTACTTC. Its translation is CASSYRATGASGTQYF.

The chain is built from TRBV30 and TRBJ2-1; 7 bases line up with TRBD1. After removal of 2 bases from V and 6 bases from J, the junction contained 13 bases not matched to a gene. The CDR3 totals 16 residues. Germline V gives CDR1 GTSNPN, CDR2 SVGIG (reference sequence). CDR3 bases: TGTGCCTGGAGTTTCCGACAGGGTCCTATGCCCAATGAGCAGTTCTTC. It specifies CAWSFRQGPMPNEQFF.

This clonotype was counted at least ten times. The chain joins TRBV6-2 or TRBV6-3 to TRBJ1-6, with TRBD1 matching over 8 bases. The germline gives CDR1 MNHEY, CDR2 SVGEGT. V lost 6 bases and J lost 6; bases outside the gene matches: 7. The CDR3 is 15 residues long. The CDR3 DNA reads TGTGCCAGCAGACCTCGGACAGGGCTTAATTCACCCCTCCACTTT. Translation gives CASRPRTGLNSPLHF.

This clonotype has just a few counts. The V and J genes are TRBV6-2 or TRBV6-3 and TRBJ2-1, with 12 bases matching TRBD2. Germline V gene lookup returns CDR1 MNHEY and CDR2 SVGEGT. The CDR3 contains 15 residues. Germline trimming cut 6 bases from V and 6 bases from J; bases unmatched to any gene: 6. CDR3: CASRETSGRSNEQFF. CDR3 DNA sequence: TGTGCCAGCAGGGAGACTAGCGGGAGATCCAATGAGCAGTTCTTC.

Turning to this clonotype: It may be a read error: a sequence one base away is much more abundant. The rearrangement links TRBV7-8 to TRBJ1-1; D unclear. V was trimmed by 6 bases and J by 5 bases, leaving 16 bases between them. Germline CDR1 SGHVS, CDR2 FQNEAQ. This CDR3 comprises 14 residues. This CDR3 reads CASRTNVGRTEAFF. The CDR3 bases are TGTGCCAGCAGAACGAACGTGGGCCGGACTGAAGCTTTCTTT.

This clonotype was observed many times. This chain joins TRBV7-6 and TRBJ2-7; 11 bases line up with TRBD2. V lost 4 bases to trimming and J lost 7 bases; unmatched junction nucleotides: 6. This CDR3 is built from 14 residues. Per the germline V gene, CDR1 is SGHVS and CDR2 is FNYEAQ. CDR3 residues: CASSSLTSGKEQYV. The CDR3 DNA reads as TGTGCCAGCAGCTCGTTGACTAGCGGGAAGGAGCAGTACGTC.

The rearrangement joins TRBV29-1 to TRBJ2-5; 9 bases agree with TRBD1. V shed 7 bases and J 5 bases; nucleotides not matched to a gene: 8. Germline CDR1 is SQVTM and CDR2 is ANQGSEA. There are 13 residues in the CDR3. The CDR3 DNA follows: TGCAGCGGAGGACAGGGGTCGAGGGAGACCCAGTACTTC. It codes for CSGGQGSRETQYF.

This clonotype was counted at least ten times. The CDR3 DNA reads TGCGCCAGCAGCCAAGTCCGCGCCAGGGAATCTGTAGGCTCTGGGGCCAACGTCCTGACTTTC. Translation gives CASSQVRARESVGSGANVLTF. This sequence joins TRBV4-1 and TRBJ2-6, with TRBD1 as a possible D gene (5 bases). This CDR3 region has 21 residues. Germline V lookup: CDR1 MGHRA, CDR2 YSYEKL. V was cut by 1 base and J by 0 bases, with 22 bases left in between.

In this sample, this clonotype turned up many times. The CDR3 protein is CASSYNRTNTGELFF. In nucleotides, the CDR3 is TGTGCCAGCAGCTATAACAGAACGAACACCGGGGAGCTGTTTTTT. The chain is built from TRBV7-8 and TRBJ2-2; no definite D call. CDR3 size: 15 residues. The ends were cut back, 4 bases at V and 0 bases at J, with 9 bases in the middle. CDR1 is SGHVS, CDR2 FQNEAQ, per germline.

The chain has TRBV12-3 or TRBV12-4 and TRBJ2-5; the match to TRBD2 covers 7 bases. This CDR3 is 13 amino acids long. The ends lost 5 bases at V and 9 bases at J; junction bases unmatched: 9. CDR3 nucleotide sequence: TGTGCCAGCAGTCAAACTAGCGCAAACGCCCAGTACTTC. Its translation is CASSQTSANAQYF.

A few counts support this clonotype. The chain combines TRBV19 with TRBJ1-1, with a weak D call TRBD1 (5 bases). Trimming left V 6 bases short and J 6 bases short, with 14 bases between. Per germline, CDR1 LNHDA and CDR2 SQIVND (reference sequence). The length of the CDR3 is 13 residues. CDR3 in DNA: TGTGCCAGTAGGTTGGATCGGGGGGCTGAAGCTTTCTTT. This translates into CASRLDRGAEAFF.

V usage is TRBV19 and J usage is TRBJ1-4; D remains ambiguous. Trimming left V 6 bases short and J 7 bases short, with 15 bases between. The CDR3 is 14 amino acids. In germline, CDR1 is LNHDA, CDR2 SQIVND (reference sequence). CDR3 DNA sequence: TGTGCCAGTAGATCGACTTCGGCCTCTGAAAAACTGTTTTTT. Its protein is CASRSTSASEKLFF.

This clonotype was counted many times. This sequence joins TRBV7-2 and TRBJ2-2, with no clear D. Germline V lookup: CDR1 SGHTA, CDR2 FQGNSA. V lost 2 bases, J lost 5 bases, and 3 bases lay in between. The CDR3 spans 12 residues. The CDR3 DNA reads as TGTGCCAGCAGCTTATTTACCGGGGAGCTGTTTTTT. As protein: CASSLFTGELFF.